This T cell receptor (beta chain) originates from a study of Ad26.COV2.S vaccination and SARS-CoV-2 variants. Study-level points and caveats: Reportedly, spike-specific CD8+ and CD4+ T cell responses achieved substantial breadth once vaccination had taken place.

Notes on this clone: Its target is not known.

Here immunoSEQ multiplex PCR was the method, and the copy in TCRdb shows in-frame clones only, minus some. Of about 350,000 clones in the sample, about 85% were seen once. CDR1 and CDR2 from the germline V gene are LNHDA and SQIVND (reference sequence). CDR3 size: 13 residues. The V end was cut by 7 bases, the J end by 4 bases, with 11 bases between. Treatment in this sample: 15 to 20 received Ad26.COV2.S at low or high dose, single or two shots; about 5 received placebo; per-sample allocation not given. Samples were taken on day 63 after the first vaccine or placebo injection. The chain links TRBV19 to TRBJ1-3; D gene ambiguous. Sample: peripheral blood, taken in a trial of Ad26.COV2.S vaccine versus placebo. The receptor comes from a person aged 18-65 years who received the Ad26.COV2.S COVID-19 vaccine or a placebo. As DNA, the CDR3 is TGTGCCAGTACGGCTCGGTCCGGAAACACCATATATTTT. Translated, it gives CASTARSGNTIYF.